This T cell receptor beta chain appears in the sequencing data of a study of T cells in Graves' hyperthyroidism and ophthalmopathy. This clonotype occurred a few times. Amplification of TCR beta CDR3 regions used RNA as the template. An initial round of RT-PCR targeting the TCR CDR3 relied on the HTBI primer set. Using its own MiXCR run on the multiplex PCR reads, TCRdb lists one record per CDR3 protein. The data contain about 560,000 distinct CDR3 sequences, more than 45% of them singletons. Trimming took 3 bases from V and 5 from J, leaving 11 bases between them. The germline CDR1 and CDR2 sequences are DFQATT and SNEGSKA (reference sequence). The CDR3 loop spans 13 amino acids.

V usage is TRBV20-1 and J usage is TRBJ1-5, with a tentative D call TRBD1 (5 bases). The specimen sequenced was peripheral blood or thyroid tissue (not recorded which). This TCR came from a woman between 18 and 29 years old with Graves' hyperthyroidism. CDR3 sequence: CSARGLNDQPQHF. In DNA form, the CDR3 reads TGCAGTGCTAGGGGACTAAATGATCAGCCCCAGCATTTT.